The 2 T cell receptor beta chains in this list originate from one sample, sequenced in a study of blood T cell repertoires in COVID-19. TCRdb's table, derived via immunoSEQ multiplex PCR, lists solely in-frame clones and lacks some. The sample gives 180,000 or so clones, 65% to 85% of which show up once; 13% is in the top ten. Specimen: PBMCs or T cells enriched from blood (not recorded which). These TCRs come from a woman aged 60 to 75 who had recovered from COVID-19.

The gene calls are TRBV19 and TRBJ2-1; a possible D gene is TRBD1 (6 bases). With 5 bases removed from V and 3 bases from J, the gap between germline ends came to 8 bases. From germline, CDR1 is LNHDA and CDR2 SQIVND (reference sequence). The CDR3 contains 13 residues. The CDR3 DNA sequence: TGTGCCAGTAGTCGGGACAACTACAATGAGCAGTTCTTC. Encoded protein: CASSRDNYNEQFF.

This chain uses TRBV5-4 with TRBJ2-7; D is perhaps TRBD1 (5 bases). Trimming took off 4 bases at V and 6 bases at J, with 20 bases between the two ends. Germline lookup yields CDR1 SGHNT and CDR2 YYREEE (reference sequence). The CDR3 is 15 amino acids. CDR3 sequence reads: CASSDHRLPSGEQYF. CDR3 DNA: TGTGCCAGCAGCGACCACAGGCTCCCCTCGGGCGAGCAGTACTTC.